Sequencing of this T cell receptor beta chain was carried out in a study of T cells after yellow fever vaccination. MiXCR, applied by TCRdb to the 5' RACE reads, yields one record per CDR3 protein. The sample contains approximately 300,000 distinct CDR3 sequences, around a tenth of which appear only once. The junction had 7 bases not matched to a gene; V was cut back by 9 bases and J by 2 bases. CDR1 and CDR2 from the germline V gene are SGHRS and YFSETQ. The CDR3 runs to 15 residues. The clonotype originates from a man between 18 and 29 years old who received the YFV17D yellow fever vaccine. This chain uses TRBV5-1 with TRBJ2-2; 10 nucleotides agree with TRBD1. Sequencing was performed on CD4+ T cells sorted from PBMCs, taken 45 days after the yellow fever booster vaccination. CDR3 residues: CANRQGADNTGELFF. The CDR3 nucleotides are TGCGCCAACCGACAGGGGGCAGATAACACCGGGGAGCTGTTTTTT.